The clone carrying this TCR beta chain occurred a few times. Its antigen remains unknown. TCRdb's copy holds only in-frame clones and misses some; the assay was immunoSEQ multiplex PCR. The sample contains about 140,000 clones, roughly 80% of which appear only once. Specified time point: baseline pretreatment blood. Sample treatment: 15 Gy SBRT to primary tumor, nephrectomy 4 weeks later. The patient's renal cell carcinoma had clear cell pathology. The sample comes from a study of radiation and T cells in renal cell carcinoma. Study-level background: Nephrectomy followed 15 Gy stereotactic body radiation by 4 weeks.

Trimming shortened V by 2 bases and J by 4 bases, and 15 bases separated the two germline ends. The CDR3 covers 15 residues. Germline CDR1 is GTSNPN and CDR2 is SVGIG (reference sequence). The study, taken as a whole, reports: In blood, top tumor clones expanded by 2 weeks, shrinking by 4.

This chain uses TRBV30 with TRBJ1-5; D is uncertain. The clonotype comes from a woman aged 45-59 years with renal cell carcinoma. This material consisted of blood, taken from a patient whose treatment included radiotherapy and nephrectomy. The CDR3 nucleotides are TGTGCCTGGAGTTCGGGCGGTCTGAATAATCAGCCCCAGCATTTT. Its protein product is CAWSSGGLNNQPQHF.